This entry concerns a single T cell receptor beta chain. Its antigen remains unknown. This sample is drawn from a study of blood T cells in healthy people across ages. Findings and caveats of the study: Considered underestimates were the diversity estimates obtained from one million T cells.

The study recruited healthy Caucasian donors from Russia who were aged roughly 6 to 100. V lost 6 bases to trimming and J lost 8 bases; unmatched junction nucleotides: 12. The CDR3 loop spans 14 amino acids. Germline V gene sequence: CDR1 MNHNS, CDR2 SASEGT. Sample-barcoded 5' priming and a J-beta primer mix drove a second PCR of about 7 to 11 cycles. A single record per CDR3 protein comes from TCRdb applying MiXCR to the 5' RACE reads. The sample lists over a million distinct CDR3 sequences, around 43% occurring once. The rearrangement uses TRBV6-1 and TRBJ1-1; 7 bases fit TRBD1. The sequence was obtained from a woman aged 60-75 years in good health. Sequenced sample: blood. CDR3 DNA sequence: TGTGCCAGCAGCGTCCCGGGACAGATGACCGAAGCTTTCTTT. This translates into CASSVPGQMTEAFF.